This T cell receptor beta chain was sequenced in a study of blood T cell repertoires in COVID-19. Produced via immunoSEQ multiplex PCR; TCRdb's table is partial and in-frame only. The table has around 150,000 clones, around nine tenths seen once. Germline V gene sequence: CDR1 SGHNT, CDR2 YYREEE (reference sequence). The V end lost 4 bases, the J end lost 4 bases, and 9 bases lay between the germline ends. CDR3 length equals 13 residues. The source material was peripheral blood. The receptor was derived from a woman in her 70s with COVID-19, enrolled during active disease. This chain joins TRBV5-4 and TRBJ1-3, with D unclear. The CDR3 here is CASSPLPGNTIYF. CDR3 DNA sequence: TGTGCCAGCAGCCCCCTCCCGGGAAACACCATATATTTT.